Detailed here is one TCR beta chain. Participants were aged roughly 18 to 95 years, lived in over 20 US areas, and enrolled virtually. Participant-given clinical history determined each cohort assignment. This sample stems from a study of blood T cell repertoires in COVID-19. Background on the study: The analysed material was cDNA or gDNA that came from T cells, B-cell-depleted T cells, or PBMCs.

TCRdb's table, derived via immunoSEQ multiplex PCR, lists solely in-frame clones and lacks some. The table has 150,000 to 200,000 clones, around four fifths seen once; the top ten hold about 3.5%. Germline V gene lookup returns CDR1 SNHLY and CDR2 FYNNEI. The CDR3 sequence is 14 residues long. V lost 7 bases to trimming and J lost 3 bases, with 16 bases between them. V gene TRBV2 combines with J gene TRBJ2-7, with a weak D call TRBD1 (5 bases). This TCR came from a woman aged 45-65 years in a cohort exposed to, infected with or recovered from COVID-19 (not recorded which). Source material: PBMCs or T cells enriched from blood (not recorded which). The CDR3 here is CASTSRQGSYEQYF. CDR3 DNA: TGTGCCAGCACGTCCCGGCAGGGTAGCTACGAGCAGTACTTC.